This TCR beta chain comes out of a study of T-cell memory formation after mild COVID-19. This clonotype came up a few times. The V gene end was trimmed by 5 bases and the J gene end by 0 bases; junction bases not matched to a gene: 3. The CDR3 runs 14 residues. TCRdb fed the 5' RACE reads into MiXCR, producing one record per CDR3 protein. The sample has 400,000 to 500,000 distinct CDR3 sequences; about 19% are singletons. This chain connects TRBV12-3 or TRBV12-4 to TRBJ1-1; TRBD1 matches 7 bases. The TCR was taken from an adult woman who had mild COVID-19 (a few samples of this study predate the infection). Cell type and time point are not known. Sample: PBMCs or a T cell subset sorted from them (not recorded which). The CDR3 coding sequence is TGTGCCAGCAGTGGACAGGTTATGAACACTGAAGCTTTCTTT. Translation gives CASSGQVMNTEAFF.